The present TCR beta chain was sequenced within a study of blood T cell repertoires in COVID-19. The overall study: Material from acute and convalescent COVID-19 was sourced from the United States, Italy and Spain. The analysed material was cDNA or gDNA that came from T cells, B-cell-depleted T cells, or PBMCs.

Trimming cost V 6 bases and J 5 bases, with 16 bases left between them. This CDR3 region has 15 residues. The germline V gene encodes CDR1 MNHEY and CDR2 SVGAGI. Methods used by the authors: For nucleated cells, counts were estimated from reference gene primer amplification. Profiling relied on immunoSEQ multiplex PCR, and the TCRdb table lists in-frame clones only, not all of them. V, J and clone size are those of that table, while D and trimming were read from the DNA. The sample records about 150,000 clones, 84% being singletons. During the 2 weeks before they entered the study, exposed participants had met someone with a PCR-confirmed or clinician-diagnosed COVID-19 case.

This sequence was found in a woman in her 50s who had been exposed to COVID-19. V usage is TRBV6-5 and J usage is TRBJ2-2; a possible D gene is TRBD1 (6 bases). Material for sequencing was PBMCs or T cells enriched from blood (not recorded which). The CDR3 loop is CASSGVQGWTGELFF. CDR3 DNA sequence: TGTGCCAGCAGCGGAGTACAGGGCTGGACCGGGGAGCTGTTTTTT.